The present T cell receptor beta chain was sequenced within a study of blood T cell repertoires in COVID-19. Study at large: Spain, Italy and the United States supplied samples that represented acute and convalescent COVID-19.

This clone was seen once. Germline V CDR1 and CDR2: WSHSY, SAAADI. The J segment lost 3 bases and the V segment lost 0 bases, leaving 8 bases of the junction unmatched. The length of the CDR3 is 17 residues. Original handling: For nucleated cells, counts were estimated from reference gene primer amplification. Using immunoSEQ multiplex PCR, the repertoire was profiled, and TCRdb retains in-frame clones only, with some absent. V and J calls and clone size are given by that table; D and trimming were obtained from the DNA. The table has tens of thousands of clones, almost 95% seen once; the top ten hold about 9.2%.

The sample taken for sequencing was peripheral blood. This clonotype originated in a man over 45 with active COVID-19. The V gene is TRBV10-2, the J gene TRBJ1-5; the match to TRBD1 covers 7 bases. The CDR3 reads CASSESSIGGFNQPQHF. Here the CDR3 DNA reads TGCGCCAGCAGTGAGTCCTCGATAGGGGGCTTCAATCAGCCCCAGCATTTT.